This T cell receptor (beta chain) originates from a study of post-analysis software for immune sequencing data. Notes on the study in general: Four to six TRBV segments appeared more often in patients than in controls, and TRBV5-6, TRBV5-1 and TRBV20-1 were among these. Normalized Chao1 diversity was significantly reduced in patients versus controls.

cDNA libraries of TCR beta carried unique molecular identifiers. MiXCR was run by TCRdb on the PCR reads, yielding one entry per CDR3 protein. The table shows roughly 670,000 distinct CDR3 sequences, with approximately 60% occurring only once. CDR1 and CDR2 (germline): SGHTA, FQGNSA. The CDR3 is 16 amino acids. Trimming left V 1 base short and J 0 bases short, with 12 bases between. As for this clonotype: Its antigen remains unknown.

Material for sequencing was blood. This receptor was identified in a girl aged 2 to 9 with multiple sclerosis. This chain joins TRBV7-2 and TRBJ1-1; unclear D gene. The CDR3 region has the DNA TGTGCCAGCAGCTTAGTAAGAGAAAGAATGAACACTGAAGCTTTCTTT. This gives the protein CASSLVRERMNTEAFF.